A selection of T cell receptor beta chains follows, all from one sample in a study of OX40 agonist ivuxolimab in advanced cancers. Profiled with immunoSEQ multiplex PCR; TCRdb holds only in-frame clones, not every one. Among 45,000 to 50,000 clones, almost 90% were seen once, and the ten largest hold 7.8%. This sample comprised CD4+ or CD8+ T cells sorted from blood, obtained in a trial of the OX40 agonist ivuxolimab. These receptors came from an adult with an advanced solid tumor such as melanoma, head and neck, liver or kidney cancer. CDR3s leave out the opening cysteine and the closing phenylalanine or tryptophan.

cdr3_length,v_call,cdr3_aa
14,TRBV4-2,ASTHQSGRYNEKLF
13,TRBV19,ASSKGRPSTDTQY
11,TRBV19,ASSIRGNQPQH
14,TRBV23-1,ASSQSQRKLSYGYT
16,TRBV28,ASSLDMEGMSYTYEQY
11,TRBV30,AWSTRSGNTIY
11,TRBV6-1,ASGDRVNTEAF
12,TRBV11-2,ASSSVAGGDEQY
14,TRBV5-4,ASSPNPGKGRTEAF
12,TRBV30,AWRMTGAGGGYT
16,TRBV27,GYAPGLAGGDGYNEQF
12,TRBV5-4,ASSSRLSPHEQY
11,TRBV7-7,ASSLDRGETQY
16,TRBV18,ASSPTSGRFWGTDTQY
12,TRBV7-8,ASRQQGNSYEQY
13,TRBV7-9,ASSLASGSDNEQY
13,TRBV19,ASTTVWGSGNTIY
11,TRBV7-2,ASSLNSLYEQY
11,TRBV6-5,ASSKGQLYEQY
13,TRBV11-2,ASSLVPHPRGGYT
14,TRBV10-1,ASSESRTGGYETQY
15,TRBV10-3,AISDLQRRASSYEQY
12,TRBV18,ASSLPGAATEAF
11,TRBV18,ASSPGAGGEAF
12,TRBV28,ASSSVGDYNEQF
13,TRBV6-5,ASSRNRESNQPQH
10,TRBV29-1,SAWVYQETQY
12,TRBV27,ASSRSPTNEKLF
12,TRBV6-1,ASKRPGEVTEAF
9,TRBV10-3,ATRISGELF
14,TRBV11-3,ASTLRLGGSTDTQY
13,TRBV5-5,ASSLGFWSLNEQF
12,TRBV6-5,ASSTRDRGTGYT
12,TRBV6-5,ASSQQGISYEQY
12,TRBV27,ASSLSGISNKQF
11,TRBV18,ASSPRADTEAF
13,TRBV10-1,ASSESKAGINEQF
16,TRBV5-4,ASSLGGTGPFSGNTIY
13,TRBV5-1,ASSLGLAGFGELF
13,TRBV28,ASSYGDRAFTEAF
14,TRBV28,ASSLPFGAGAYEQY
13,TRBV5-5,ASSPDPGLGQPQH
9,TRBV29-1,SVGSRTEAF
14,TRBV19,ASSPPWGSSYNEQF
12,TRBV5-1,ASSETGTNYGYT
10,TRBV11-2,ASGGLNTEAF
13,TRBV14,ASSPTGRGYEKLF
13,TRBV6-1,ASSPQGSSNQPQH
10,TRBV19,ASRGLDRDAF
15,TRBV21-1,ASSYTSGSLSTDTQY
13,TRBV5-1,ASSQQDRVNQPQH